This passage covers 4 T cell receptor beta chains from one sample sequenced in a study of T cells in narcolepsy. Here immunoSEQ multiplex PCR was the method, and the copy in TCRdb shows in-frame clones only, minus some. The sample includes 30,000 or so clones, around 86% seen only once; the top ten take 0.91%. Sequenced material: CD45RA- memory CD4+ T cells from PBMCs. Receptors originate from a human donor with narcolepsy.

J is TRBJ1-2 and V is TRBV6-1, with TRBD1 matching 7 bases. CDR1 is MNHNS, CDR2 SASEGT, per germline. Trimming took 7 bases from V and 6 from J; bases not matched to a gene: 11. The length of the CDR3 is 14 residues. The DNA of the CDR3 is TGTGCCAGCAAAACCCGAACAGGGGCGGATGGCTACACCTTC. Translation gives CASKTRTGADGYTF.

The V call is TRBV7-3, the J call TRBJ2-5; unclear D gene. The V end was cut by 0 bases, the J end by 4 bases, with 12 bases between. The length of the CDR3 is 15 residues. Germline loops: CDR1 SGHTA, CDR2 FQGTGA. CDR3: CASSLTTLVGETQYF. The DNA of the CDR3 is TGTGCCAGCAGCTTAACCACTTTGGTAGGAGAGACCCAGTACTTC.

The chain couples TRBV27 to TRBJ2-3, with 7 bases that match TRBD2. The length of the CDR3 is 17 residues. Germline values: CDR1 MNHEY, CDR2 SMNVEV (reference sequence). V was pared by 5 bases and J by 0 bases, with 11 bases of the junction left unmatched. DNA of the CDR3: TGTGCCAGCAGTCCCCTCGGGAGCGGGGCTAGCACAGATACGCAGTATTTT. Amino acids: CASSPLGSGASTDTQYF.

This clone was detected once. This rearrangement joins TRBV7-7 to TRBJ2-5; 13 positions match TRBD2. V lost 5 bases, J lost 2 bases, and 5 bases stayed unmatched. This CDR3 has 16 residues. The germline V gene encodes CDR1 SSHAT and CDR2 FNYEAQ (reference sequence). The CDR3 DNA reads TGTGCCAGCAGCATTGGGACTAGCGGGGCACAAGAGACCCAGTACTTC. Amino acid sequence: CASSIGTSGAQETQYF.